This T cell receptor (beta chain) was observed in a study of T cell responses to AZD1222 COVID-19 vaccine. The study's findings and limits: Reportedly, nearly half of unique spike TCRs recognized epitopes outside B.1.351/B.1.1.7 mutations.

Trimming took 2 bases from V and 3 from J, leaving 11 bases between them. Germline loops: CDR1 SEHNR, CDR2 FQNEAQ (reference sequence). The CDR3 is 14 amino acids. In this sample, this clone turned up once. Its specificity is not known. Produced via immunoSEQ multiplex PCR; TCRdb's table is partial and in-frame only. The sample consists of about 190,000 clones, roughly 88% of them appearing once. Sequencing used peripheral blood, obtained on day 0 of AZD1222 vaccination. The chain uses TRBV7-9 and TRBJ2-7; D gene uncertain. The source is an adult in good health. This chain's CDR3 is CASSLSQIYYEQYF. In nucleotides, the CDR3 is TGTGCCAGCAGCTTATCCCAGATATACTACGAGCAGTACTTC.